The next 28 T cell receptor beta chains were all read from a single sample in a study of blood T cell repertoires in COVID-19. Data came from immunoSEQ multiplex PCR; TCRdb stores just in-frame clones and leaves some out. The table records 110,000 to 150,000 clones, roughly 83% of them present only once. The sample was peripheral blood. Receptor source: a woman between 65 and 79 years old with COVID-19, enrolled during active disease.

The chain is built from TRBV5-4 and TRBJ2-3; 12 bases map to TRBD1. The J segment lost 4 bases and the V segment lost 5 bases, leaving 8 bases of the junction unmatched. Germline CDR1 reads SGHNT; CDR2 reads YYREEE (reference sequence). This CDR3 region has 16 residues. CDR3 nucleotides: TGTGCCAGCAGTTCCCCGGGACAGGGGGCCCCAGATACGCAGTATTTT. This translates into CASSSPGQGAPDTQYF.

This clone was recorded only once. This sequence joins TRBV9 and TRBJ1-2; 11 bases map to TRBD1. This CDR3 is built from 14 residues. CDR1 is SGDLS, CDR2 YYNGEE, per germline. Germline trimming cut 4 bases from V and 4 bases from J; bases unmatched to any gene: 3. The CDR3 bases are TGTGCCAGCAGCCAAGGACAGGGGGCCTATGGCTACACCTTC. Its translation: CASSQGQGAYGYTF.

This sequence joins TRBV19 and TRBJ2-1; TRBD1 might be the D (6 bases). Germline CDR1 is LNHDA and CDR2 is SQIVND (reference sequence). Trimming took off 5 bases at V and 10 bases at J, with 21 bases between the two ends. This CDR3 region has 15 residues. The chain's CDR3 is CASSPGLVPGEEQFF. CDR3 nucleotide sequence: TGTGCCAGTAGTCCCGGGCTGGTGCCAGGGGAAGAGCAGTTCTTC.

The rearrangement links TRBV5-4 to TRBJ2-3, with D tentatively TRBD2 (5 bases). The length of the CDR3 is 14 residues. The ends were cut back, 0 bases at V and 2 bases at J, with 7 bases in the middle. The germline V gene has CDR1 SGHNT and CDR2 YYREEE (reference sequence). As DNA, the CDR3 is TGTGCCAGCAGCTTGGAGGGAGCCACAGATACGCAGTATTTT. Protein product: CASSLEGATDTQYF. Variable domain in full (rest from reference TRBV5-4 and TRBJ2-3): ETGVTQSPTHLIKTRGQQVTLRCSSQSGHNTVSWYQQALGQGPQFIFQYYREEENGRGNFPPRFSGLQFPNYSSELNVNALELDDSALYLCASSLEGATDTQYFGPGTRLTVL.

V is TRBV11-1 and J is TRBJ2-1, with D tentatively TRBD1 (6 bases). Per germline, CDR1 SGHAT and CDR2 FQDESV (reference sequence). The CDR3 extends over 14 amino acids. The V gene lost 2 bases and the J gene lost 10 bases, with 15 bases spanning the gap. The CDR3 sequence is CASSLRGPQGEQFF. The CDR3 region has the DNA TGTGCCAGCAGCTTACGGGGCCCTCAGGGGGAGCAGTTCTTC. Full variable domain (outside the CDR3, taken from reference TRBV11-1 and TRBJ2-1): EAEVAQSPRYKITEKSQAVAFWCDPISGHATLYWYRQILGQGPELLVQFQDESVVDDSQLPKDRFSAERLKGVDSTLKIQPAELGDSAMYLCASSLRGPQGEQFFGPGTRLTVL.

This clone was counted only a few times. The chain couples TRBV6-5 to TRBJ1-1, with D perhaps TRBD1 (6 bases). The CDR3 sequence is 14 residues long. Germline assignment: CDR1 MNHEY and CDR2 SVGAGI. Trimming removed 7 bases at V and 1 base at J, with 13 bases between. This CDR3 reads CASKGGRENTEAFF. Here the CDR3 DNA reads TGTGCCAGCAAGGGGGGGCGGGAGAACACTGAAGCTTTCTTT.

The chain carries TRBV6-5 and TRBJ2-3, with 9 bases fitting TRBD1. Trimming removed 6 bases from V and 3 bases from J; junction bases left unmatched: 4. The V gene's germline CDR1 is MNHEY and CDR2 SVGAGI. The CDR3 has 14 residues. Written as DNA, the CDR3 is TGTGCCAGCAGGATCGGGACAGGGACAGATACGCAGTATTTT. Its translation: CASRIGTGTDTQYF.

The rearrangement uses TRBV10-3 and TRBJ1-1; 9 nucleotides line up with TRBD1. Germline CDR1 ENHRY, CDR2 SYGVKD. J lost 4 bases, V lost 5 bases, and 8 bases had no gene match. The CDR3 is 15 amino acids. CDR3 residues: CAISITGGAGTEAFF. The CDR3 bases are TGTGCCATCAGTATCACAGGGGGCGCGGGCACTGAAGCTTTCTTT.

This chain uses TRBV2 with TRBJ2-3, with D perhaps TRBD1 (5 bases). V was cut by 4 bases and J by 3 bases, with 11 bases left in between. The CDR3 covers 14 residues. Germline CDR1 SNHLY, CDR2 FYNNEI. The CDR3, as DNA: TGTGCCAGCAGTGTTGACAGTCATACAGATACGCAGTATTTT. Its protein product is CASSVDSHTDTQYF.

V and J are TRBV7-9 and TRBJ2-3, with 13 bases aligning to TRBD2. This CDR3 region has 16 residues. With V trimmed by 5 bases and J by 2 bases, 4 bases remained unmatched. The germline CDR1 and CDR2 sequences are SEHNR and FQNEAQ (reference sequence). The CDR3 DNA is TGTGCCAGCAGCCGAGGGACTAGCGGGGACACAGATACGCAGTATTTT. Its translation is CASSRGTSGDTDTQYF.

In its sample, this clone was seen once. Here the CDR3 reads CASSLTQWTGVNEQFF. As DNA, the CDR3 is TGTGCCAGCAGCTTAACCCAGTGGACAGGGGTCAATGAGCAGTTCTTC. The V gene is TRBV7-3, the J gene TRBJ2-1; 9 bases align to TRBD1. V trimming: 0 bases; J trimming: 6 bases; junction bases outside the gene matches: 6. Germline CDR1 SGHTA, CDR2 FQGTGA. CDR3 length: 16 residues.

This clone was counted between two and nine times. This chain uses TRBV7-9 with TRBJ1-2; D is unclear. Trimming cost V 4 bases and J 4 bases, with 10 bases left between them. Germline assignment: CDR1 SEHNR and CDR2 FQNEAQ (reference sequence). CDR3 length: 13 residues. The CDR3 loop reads CASSYGMAYGYTF. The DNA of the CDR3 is TGTGCCAGCAGCTACGGGATGGCCTATGGCTACACCTTC.

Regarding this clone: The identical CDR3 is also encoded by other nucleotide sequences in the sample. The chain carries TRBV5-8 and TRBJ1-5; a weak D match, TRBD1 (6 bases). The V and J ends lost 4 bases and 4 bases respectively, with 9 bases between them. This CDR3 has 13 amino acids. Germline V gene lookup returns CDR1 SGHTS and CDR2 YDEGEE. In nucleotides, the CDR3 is TGTGCCAGCAGCCCCGACAGGAATCAGCCCCAGCATTTT. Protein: CASSPDRNQPQHF.

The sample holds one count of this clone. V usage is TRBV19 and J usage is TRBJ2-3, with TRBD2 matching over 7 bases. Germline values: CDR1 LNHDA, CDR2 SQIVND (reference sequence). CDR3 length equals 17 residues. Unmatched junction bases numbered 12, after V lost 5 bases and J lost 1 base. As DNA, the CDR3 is TGTGCCAGTAGTTCCTCACGGGGGGTAACCCGCACAGATACGCAGTATTTT. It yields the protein CASSSSRGVTRTDTQYF.

The CDR3 DNA reads TGTGCCAGCAGTGAGACAAGGCGGGGGAACGGCTACACCTTC. Its translation: CASSETRRGNGYTF. The chain is built from TRBV6-1 and TRBJ1-2; D is perhaps TRBD1 (5 bases). This CDR3 spans 14 amino acids. Between the trimmed V and J ends, which lost 3 bases and 8 bases, there was a span of 16 bases. Germline V gene sequence: CDR1 MNHNS, CDR2 SASEGT.

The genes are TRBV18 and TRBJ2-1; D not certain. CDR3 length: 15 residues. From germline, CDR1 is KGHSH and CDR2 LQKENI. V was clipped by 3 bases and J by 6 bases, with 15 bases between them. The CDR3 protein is CASSPASFSLNEQFF. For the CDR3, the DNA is TGTGCCAGCTCACCGGCTTCATTTTCCCTCAATGAGCAGTTCTTC.

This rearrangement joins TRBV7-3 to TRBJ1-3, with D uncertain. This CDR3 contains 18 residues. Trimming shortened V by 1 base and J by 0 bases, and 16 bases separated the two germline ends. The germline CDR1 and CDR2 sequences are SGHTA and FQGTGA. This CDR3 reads CASSLIPPTETSGNTIYF. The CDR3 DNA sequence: TGTGCCAGCAGCTTAATCCCCCCCACGGAGACCTCTGGAAACACCATATATTTT.

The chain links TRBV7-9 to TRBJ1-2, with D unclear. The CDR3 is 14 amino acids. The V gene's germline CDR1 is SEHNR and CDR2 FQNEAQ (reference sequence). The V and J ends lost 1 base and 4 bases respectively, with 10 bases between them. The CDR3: CASSLGGRSYGYTF. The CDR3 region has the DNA TGTGCCAGCAGCTTAGGCGGGAGAAGCTATGGCTACACCTTC.

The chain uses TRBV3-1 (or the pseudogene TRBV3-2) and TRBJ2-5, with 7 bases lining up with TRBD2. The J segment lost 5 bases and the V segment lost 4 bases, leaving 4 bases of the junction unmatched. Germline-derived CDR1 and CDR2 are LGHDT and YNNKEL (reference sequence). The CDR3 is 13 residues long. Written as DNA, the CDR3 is TGTGCCAGCAGCCGGGGGGGGATTGAGACCCAGTACTTC. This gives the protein CASSRGGIETQYF.

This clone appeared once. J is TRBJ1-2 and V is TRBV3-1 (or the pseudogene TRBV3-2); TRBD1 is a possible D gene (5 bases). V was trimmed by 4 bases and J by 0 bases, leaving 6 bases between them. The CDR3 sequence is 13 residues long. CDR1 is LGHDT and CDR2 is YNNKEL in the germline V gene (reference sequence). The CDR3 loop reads CASSRGANYGYTF. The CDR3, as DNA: TGTGCCAGCAGCCGGGGGGCTAACTATGGCTACACCTTC.

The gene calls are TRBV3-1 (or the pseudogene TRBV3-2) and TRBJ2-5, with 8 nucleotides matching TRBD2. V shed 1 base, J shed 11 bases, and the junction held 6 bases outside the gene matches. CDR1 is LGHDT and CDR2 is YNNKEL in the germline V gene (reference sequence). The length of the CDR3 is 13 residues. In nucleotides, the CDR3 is TGTGCCAGCAGCCAAGTTGACGGGGGGGAGCAGTACTTC. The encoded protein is CASSQVDGGEQYF.

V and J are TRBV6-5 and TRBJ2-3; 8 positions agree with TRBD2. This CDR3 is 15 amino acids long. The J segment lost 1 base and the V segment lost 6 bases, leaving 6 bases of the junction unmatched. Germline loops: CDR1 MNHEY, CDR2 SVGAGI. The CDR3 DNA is TGTGCCAGCAGGTCCAGCGGGGGCCGCACAGATACGCAGTATTTT. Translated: CASRSSGGRTDTQYF.

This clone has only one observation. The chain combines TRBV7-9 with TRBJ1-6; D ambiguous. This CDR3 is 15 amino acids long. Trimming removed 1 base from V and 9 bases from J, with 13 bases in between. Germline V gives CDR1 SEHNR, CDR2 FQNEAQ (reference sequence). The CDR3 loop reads CASSLGVVEGSPLHF. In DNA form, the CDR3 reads TGTGCCAGCAGCTTAGGGGTGGTTGAGGGTTCACCCCTCCACTTT.

CDR3 in DNA: TGTGCCACCAGCAGAGATACCATGGGCGATACGCAGTATTTT. Its protein is CATSRDTMGDTQYF. The chain joins TRBV15 to TRBJ2-3; D gene ambiguous. V was cut by 0 bases and J by 6 bases, with 10 bases left in between. Germline lookup yields CDR1 LNHNV and CDR2 YYDKDF (reference sequence). This CDR3 is built from 14 residues. Complete variable domain (other parts from reference TRBV15 and TRBJ2-3): DAMVIQNPRYQVTQFGKPVTLSCSQTLNHNVMYWYQQKSSQAPKLLFHYYDKDFNNEADTPDNFQSRRPNTSFCFLDIRSPGLGDTAMYLCATSRDTMGDTQYFGPGTRLTVL.

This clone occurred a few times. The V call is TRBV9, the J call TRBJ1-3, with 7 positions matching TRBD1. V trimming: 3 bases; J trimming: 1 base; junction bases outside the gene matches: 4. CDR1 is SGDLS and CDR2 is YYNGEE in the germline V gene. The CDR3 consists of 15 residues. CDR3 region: CASSESQGSGNTIYF. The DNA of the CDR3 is TGTGCCAGCAGCGAGTCACAGGGGTCTGGAAACACCATATATTTT.

This chain's CDR3 is CAWSGTPQAGADTQYF. The CDR3 region has the DNA TGTGCCTGGAGTGGAACCCCCCAAGCGGGGGCAGATACGCAGTATTTT. The chain is built from TRBV30 and TRBJ2-3, with 8 bases aligning to TRBD2. V shed 1 base and J 4 bases; nucleotides not matched to a gene: 10. The germline V gene has CDR1 GTSNPN and CDR2 SVGIG (reference sequence). The CDR3 length is 16 residues.

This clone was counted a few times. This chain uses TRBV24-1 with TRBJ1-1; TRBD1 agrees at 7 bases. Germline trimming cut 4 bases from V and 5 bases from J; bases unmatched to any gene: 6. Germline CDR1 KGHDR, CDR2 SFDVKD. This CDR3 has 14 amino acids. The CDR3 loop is CATSDPSTGTEAFF. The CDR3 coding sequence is TGTGCCACCAGTGACCCATCGACAGGGACTGAAGCTTTCTTT.

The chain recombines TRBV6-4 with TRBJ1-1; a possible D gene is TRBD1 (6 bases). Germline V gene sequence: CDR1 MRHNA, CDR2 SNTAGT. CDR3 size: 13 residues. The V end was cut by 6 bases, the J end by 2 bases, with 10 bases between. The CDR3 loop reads CASRDSLNTEAFF. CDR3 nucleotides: TGTGCCAGCAGGGACAGCCTAAACACTGAAGCTTTCTTT.